The 13 T cell receptor beta chains given below trace back to one sample, sequenced in a study of vaccination and CD4 T cells after COVID-19. Their antigens are not known. Cultured CD4+ T cells had their DNA profiled by the Oncomine TCR Beta short-read assay. Each CDR3 protein is one row after TCRdb ran MiXCR on the PCR reads. The sample shows 7,100 or so distinct CDR3 sequences, 55% to 65% of them seen only once. Treatment here: approximately nine-day PBMC culture with coronavirus spike peptide pools or control peptides (ViraFEST assay). The material sequenced was CD4+ T cells from blood, cultured in vitro. The receptors originated from a human donor who had recovered from COVID-19.

The chain carries TRBV4-3 and TRBJ2-2; a weak D match, TRBD2 (5 bases). CDR1 is LGHNA and CDR2 is YSLEER in the germline V gene. The CDR3 is made up of 14 amino acids. The V end was cut by 0 bases, the J end by 6 bases, with 8 bases between. CDR3 sequence: CASSQELRAGELFF. The CDR3 DNA reads TGCGCCAGCAGCCAAGAGTTGAGGGCCGGGGAGCTGTTTTTT.

This clonotype came up a few times. The chain is built from TRBV15 and TRBJ2-7; a possible D gene is TRBD1 (7 bases). V was trimmed by 3 bases and J by 2 bases, leaving 11 bases between them. The germline V gene has CDR1 LNHNV and CDR2 YYDKDF (reference sequence). The CDR3 extends over 14 amino acids. This CDR3 reads CATSRDRTTYEQYF. The DNA for the CDR3 is TGTGCCACCAGCAGGGACAGGACTACCTACGAGCAGTACTTC.

This chain links TRBV21-1 with TRBJ1-2; TRBD1, the D gene given by the table, was not confirmed from the DNA. TRBV21-1 is flagged as a pseudogene. The CDR3 length is 14 residues. CDR3 sequence reads: CASSKGTDLYGYTF. CDR3 sequence (DNA): TGTGCCAGCAGCAAAGGGACAGACCTATATGGCTACACCTTC.

The chain uses TRBV6-1 and TRBJ2-7, with no clear D. Trimming removed 2 bases at V and 0 bases at J, with 11 bases between. The CDR3 covers 15 residues. Germline CDR1 and CDR2: MNHNS and SASEGT. The CDR3 sequence is CASSELWGYSYEQYF. The CDR3 DNA is TGTGCCAGCAGTGAACTTTGGGGTTACTCCTACGAGCAGTACTTC.

This chain uses TRBV7-6 with TRBJ2-2; a possible D gene is TRBD2 (6 bases). The CDR3 totals 17 residues. The V and J ends lost 2 bases and 3 bases respectively, with 16 bases between them. CDR1 is SGHVS, CDR2 FNYEAQ, per germline. CDR3 coding DNA: TGTGCCAGCAGCTTATCTCCGGGAGAGTCGGACACCGGGGAGCTGTTTTTT. Translation gives CASSLSPGESDTGELFF.

V is TRBV20-1 and J is TRBJ2-3, with 9 nucleotides matching TRBD2. The CDR3 contains 13 residues. With 6 bases clipped from V and 2 bases from J, the junction kept 3 bases outside the gene matches. Per germline, CDR1 DFQATT and CDR2 SNEGSKA (reference sequence). Here the CDR3 DNA reads TGCAGTGCAACTAGCGGGTTCACAGATACGCAGTATTTT. Translation: CSATSGFTDTQYF.

This clonotype was seen only a few times. The genes are TRBV20-1 and TRBJ2-7; TRBD1 matches at 7 bases. The V and J ends lost 5 bases and 2 bases, in that order; junction bases with no gene match: 6. CDR3 length equals 13 residues. In germline, CDR1 is DFQATT, CDR2 SNEGSKA (reference sequence). In DNA, the CDR3 is TGCAGTGCTGTAAGGGACAGCACCTACGAGCAGTACTTC. As protein: CSAVRDSTYEQYF.

This clonotype has a handful of counts. The genes are TRBV7-2 and TRBJ2-1; D not certain. CDR1 is SGHTA, CDR2 FQGNSA, per germline. The CDR3 totals 15 residues. The germline V and J ends were trimmed by 2 bases and 2 bases, with 10 bases remaining between them. CDR3 bases: TGTGCCAGCAGCTTACTGCCCTACGCCTACAATGAGCAGTTCTTC. Encoded protein: CASSLLPYAYNEQFF.

V is TRBV6-2 or TRBV6-3 and J is TRBJ1-2; D is perhaps TRBD1 (6 bases). With 5 bases removed from V and 4 bases from J, the gap between germline ends came to 20 bases. The CDR3 sequence is 16 residues long. CDR1 and CDR2 from the germline V gene are MNHEY and SVGEGT. CDR3 loop: CASSKDQPTGAYGYTF. CDR3 in DNA: TGTGCCAGCAGTAAGGACCAACCGACAGGAGCCTATGGCTACACCTTC.

This clonotype was picked up a small number of times. This chain joins TRBV29-1 and TRBJ1-2, with D possibly matching TRBD1 (6 bases). The CDR3 is 14 residues long. From germline, CDR1 is SQVTM and CDR2 ANQGSEA. The V and J ends lost 7 bases and 2 bases respectively, with 17 bases between them. The CDR3 spells CSAATGLFNYGYTF. Here the CDR3 DNA reads TGCAGCGCAGCAACAGGGTTATTCAACTATGGCTACACCTTC.

CDR3 sequence: CASTAGQFPNTEAFF. In DNA form, the CDR3 reads TGTGCCAGCACGGCGGGACAGTTCCCGAACACTGAAGCTTTCTTT. The gene calls are TRBV6-1 and TRBJ1-1; 7 positions match TRBD1. Germline CDR1 and CDR2: MNHNS and SASEGT. This CDR3 has 15 amino acids. The ends lost 7 bases at V and 1 base at J; junction bases unmatched: 9.

The V and J genes are TRBV6-1 and TRBJ1-2; D ambiguous. The V gene lost 4 bases and the J gene lost 3 bases, with 9 bases spanning the gap. In germline, CDR1 is MNHNS, CDR2 SASEGT. CDR3 size: 13 residues. The chain's CDR3 is CASSAPRYYGYTF. DNA for the CDR3: TGTGCCAGCAGTGCACCCAGATACTATGGCTACACCTTC.

This clonotype was detected only a few times. DNA of the CDR3: TGTGCCAGCAGCTTAGGCCGGGACAGGGTAAAATACGAGCAGTACTTC. Residues: CASSLGRDRVKYEQYF. This rearrangement joins TRBV7-6 to TRBJ2-7, with TRBD1 matching 9 bases. Per germline, CDR1 SGHVS and CDR2 FNYEAQ. V lost 1 base to trimming and J lost 4 bases; unmatched junction nucleotides: 8. CDR3 length equals 16 residues.